This T cell receptor (beta chain) was sequenced during a study of PD-L1 blockade in urothelial cancer. Study as a whole: Of prior chemotherapy regimens, patients had received between 0 and 3. Blood samples contained a median about 130,000 T cells.

Data came from immunoSEQ multiplex PCR; TCRdb stores just in-frame clones and leaves some out. The table lists around 49,000 clones, 88% of them singletons. Time point here: peripheral blood 6 weeks after treatment start. This TCR was sampled from a man aged 55 to 69 with urothelial cancer. Sequenced material: PBMCs, taken around atezolizumab (anti-PD-L1) treatment.

The CDR3 nucleotides are TGTGCCAGCAGTGCCCGGGAGAACACTGAAGCTTTCTTT. Translation: CASSARENTEAFF. V and J are TRBV2 and TRBJ1-1; D not certain. Trimming removed 4 bases at V and 1 base at J, with 7 bases between. Germline V gives CDR1 SNHLY, CDR2 FYNNEI. This CDR3 comprises 13 residues.